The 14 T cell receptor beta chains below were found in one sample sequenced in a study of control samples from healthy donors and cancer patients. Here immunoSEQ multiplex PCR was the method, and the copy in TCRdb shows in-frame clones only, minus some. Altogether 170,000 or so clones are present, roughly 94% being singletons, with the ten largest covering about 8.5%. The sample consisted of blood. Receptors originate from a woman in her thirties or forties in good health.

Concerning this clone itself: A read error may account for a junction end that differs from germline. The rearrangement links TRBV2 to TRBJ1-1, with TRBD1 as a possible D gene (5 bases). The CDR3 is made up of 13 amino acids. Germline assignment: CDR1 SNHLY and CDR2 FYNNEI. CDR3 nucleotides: TGTGCCGGCAGGGTCGTTCAGAACACTGAAGCTTTCTTT. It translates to CAGRVVQNTEAFF.

CDR3 sequence (DNA): TGCAGCGCGTCGACAGGGATGAGGACTGAAGCTTTCTTT. This translates into CSASTGMRTEAFF. The chain is built from TRBV29-1 and TRBJ1-1; 7 bases are shared with TRBD1. The germline V gene encodes CDR1 SQVTM and CDR2 ANQGSEA. V lost 7 bases to trimming and J lost 5 bases; unmatched junction nucleotides: 10. The CDR3 covers 13 residues. Full variable domain (rest looked up from reference TRBV29-1 and TRBJ1-1): SAVISQKPSRDICQRGTSLTIQCQVDSQVTMMFWYRQQPGQSLTLIATANQGSEATYESGFVIDKFPISRPNLTFSTLTVSNMSPEDSSIYLCSASTGMRTEAFFGQGTRLTVV.

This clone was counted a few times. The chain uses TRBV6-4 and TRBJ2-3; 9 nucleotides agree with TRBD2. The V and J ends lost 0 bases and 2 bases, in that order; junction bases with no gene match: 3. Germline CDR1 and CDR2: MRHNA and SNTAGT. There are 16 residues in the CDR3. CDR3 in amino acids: CASSDSSGGSTDTQYF. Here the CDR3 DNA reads TGTGCCAGCAGTGACTCTAGCGGGGGCTCCACAGATACGCAGTATTTT.

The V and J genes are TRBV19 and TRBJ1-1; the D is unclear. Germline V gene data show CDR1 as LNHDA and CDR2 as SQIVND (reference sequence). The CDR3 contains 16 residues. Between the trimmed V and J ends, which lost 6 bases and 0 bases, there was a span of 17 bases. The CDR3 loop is CASSHFVGSLNTEAFF. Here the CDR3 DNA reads TGTGCCAGTAGCCATTTCGTCGGGAGTCTGAACACTGAAGCTTTCTTT.

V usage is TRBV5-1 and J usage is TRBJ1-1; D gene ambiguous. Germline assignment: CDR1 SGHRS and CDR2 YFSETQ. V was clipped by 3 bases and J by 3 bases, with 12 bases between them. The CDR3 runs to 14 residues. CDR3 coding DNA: TGCGCCAGCAGCTCCGTTAAGGGCGACACTGAAGCTTTCTTT. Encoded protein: CASSSVKGDTEAFF.

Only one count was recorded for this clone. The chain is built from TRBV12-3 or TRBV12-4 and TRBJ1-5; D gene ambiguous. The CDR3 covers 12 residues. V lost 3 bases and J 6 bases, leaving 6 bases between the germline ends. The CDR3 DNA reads TGTGCCAGCAGTTTGATTCGTCAGCCCCAGCATTTT. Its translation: CASSLIRQPQHF.

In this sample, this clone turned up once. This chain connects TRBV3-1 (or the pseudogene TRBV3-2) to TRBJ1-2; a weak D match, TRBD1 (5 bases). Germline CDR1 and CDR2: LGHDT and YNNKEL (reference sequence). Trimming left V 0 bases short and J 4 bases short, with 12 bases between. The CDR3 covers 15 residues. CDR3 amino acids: CASSQDSGDLYGYTF. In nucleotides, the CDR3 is TGTGCCAGCAGCCAAGATTCGGGGGACCTCTATGGCTACACCTTC.

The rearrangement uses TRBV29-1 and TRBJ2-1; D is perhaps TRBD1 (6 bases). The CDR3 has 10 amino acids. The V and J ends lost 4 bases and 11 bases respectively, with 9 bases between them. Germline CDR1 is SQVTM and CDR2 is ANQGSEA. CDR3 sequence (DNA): TGCAGCGTTGTGGGGGCCAAGCAGTTCTTC. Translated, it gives CSVVGAKQFF.

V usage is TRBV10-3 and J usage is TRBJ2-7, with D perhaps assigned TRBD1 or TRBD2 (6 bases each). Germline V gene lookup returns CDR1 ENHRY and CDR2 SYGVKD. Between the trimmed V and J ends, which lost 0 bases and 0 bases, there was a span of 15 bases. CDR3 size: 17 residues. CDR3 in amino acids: CAISESKGGQSSYEQYF. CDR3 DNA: TGTGCCATCAGTGAGTCGAAAGGGGGGCAGAGCTCCTACGAGCAGTACTTC.

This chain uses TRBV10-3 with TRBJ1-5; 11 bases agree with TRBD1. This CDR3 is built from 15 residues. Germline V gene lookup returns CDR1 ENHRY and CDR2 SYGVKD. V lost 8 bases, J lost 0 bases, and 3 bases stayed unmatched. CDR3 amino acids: CAIGQGANSNQPQHF. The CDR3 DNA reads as TGTGCCATCGGACAGGGGGCTAATAGCAATCAGCCCCAGCATTTT.

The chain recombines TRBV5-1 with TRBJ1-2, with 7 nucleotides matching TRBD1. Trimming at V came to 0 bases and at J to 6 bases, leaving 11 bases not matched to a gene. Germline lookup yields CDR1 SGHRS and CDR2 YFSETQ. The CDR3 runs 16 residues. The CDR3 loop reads CASSLVLSPGGHGYTF. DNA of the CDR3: TGCGCCAGCAGCTTGGTATTGTCCCCAGGGGGTCATGGCTACACCTTC.

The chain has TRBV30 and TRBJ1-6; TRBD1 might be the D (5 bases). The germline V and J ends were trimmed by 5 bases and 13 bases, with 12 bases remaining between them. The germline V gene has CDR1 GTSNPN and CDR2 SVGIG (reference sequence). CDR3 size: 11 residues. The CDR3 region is CAWEVGGPLHF. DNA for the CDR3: TGTGCCTGGGAAGTCGGGGGGCCCCTCCACTTT.

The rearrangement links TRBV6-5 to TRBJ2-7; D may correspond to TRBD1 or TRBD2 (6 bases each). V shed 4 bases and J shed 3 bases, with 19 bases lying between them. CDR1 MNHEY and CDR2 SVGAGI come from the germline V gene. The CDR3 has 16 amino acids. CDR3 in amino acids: CASSSPGAGNGYEQYF. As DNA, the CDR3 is TGTGCCAGCAGTTCTCCGGGGGCAGGGAACGGCTACGAGCAGTACTTC.

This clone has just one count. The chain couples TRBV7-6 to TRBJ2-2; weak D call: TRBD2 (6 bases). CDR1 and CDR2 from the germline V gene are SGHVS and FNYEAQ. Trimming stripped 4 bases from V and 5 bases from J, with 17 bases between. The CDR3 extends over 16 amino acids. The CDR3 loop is CASSSQGLPYTGELFF. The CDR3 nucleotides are TGTGCCAGCAGCTCGCAGGGACTGCCTTATACCGGGGAGCTGTTTTTT.